This TCR beta chain was found in a study of cytomegalovirus exposure and HLA in healthy donors. There are 14 residues in the CDR3. The trim removed 8 bases at V and 7 bases at J, leaving 9 bases unmatched. Germline CDR1 and CDR2: KGHSH and LQKENI. General study points: TCR beta sequences numbering 15,000 to 20,000 were associated with HLA alleles at 0.05 false discovery rate in a later analysis. The investigators catalogued 150 to 200 TCR beta chains as cytomegalovirus-associated. Immune exposure information comprised only CMV serostatus.

13 Jbeta primers and 60 Vbeta primers were used for the PCR. Assay used: immunoSEQ multiplex PCR; TCRdb lists only in-frame clones, some missing. The table shows some 110,000 clones, with roughly 81% occurring only once. This clone was counted once. Its target is not known. Sequencing was done on a sample of PBMCs. The clonotype was recovered from a woman in her thirties in good health and CMV-seronegative. The rearrangement joins TRBV18 to TRBJ2-7; 12 nucleotides line up with TRBD1. For the CDR3, the DNA is TGTGCCAGCGCCATCCGGGACAGGGGGCTTGAGCAGTACTTC. Residues: CASAIRDRGLEQYF. The full variable domain, its missing parts supplied by reference TRBV18 and TRBJ2-7, is NAGVMQNPRHLVRRRGQEARLRCSPMKGHSHVYWYRQLPEEGLKFMVYLQKENIIDESGMPKERFSAEFPKEGPSILRIQQVVRGDSAAYFCASAIRDRGLEQYFGPGTRLTVT.